The present entry profiles one TCR beta chain with its context. Antigen unknown. The sample belongs to a study of cytomegalovirus exposure and HLA in healthy donors. 60 Vbeta and 13 Jbeta primers were used in PCR. Only in-frame clones appear in the TCRdb table, and some are missing; sequencing was by immunoSEQ multiplex PCR. The data show about 140,000 clones, nearly 70% seen once. Germline trimming cut 6 bases from V and 6 bases from J; bases unmatched to any gene: 8. The germline V gene has CDR1 MNHEY and CDR2 SVGAGI. The CDR3 is 14 amino acids. Study-level points and caveats: In a later analysis, CMV-associated beta chains were mostly HLA-associated, it appeared. Indistinguishable V segments such as TRBV6-2 and TRBV6-3 were excluded. When analyzed later, a missense DCLRE1C variant was found to be linked to TCR beta V- and J-gene trimming.

The specimen sequenced was PBMCs. The rearrangement uses TRBV6-5 and TRBJ2-7, with 10 nucleotides matching TRBD1. This clonotype originated in a man aged 25-45 years in good health and CMV-seropositive. The CDR3 sequence is CASRAGTGATEQYF. For the CDR3, the DNA is TGTGCCAGCAGAGCCGGGACAGGGGCTACCGAGCAGTACTTC.